Listed here are 29 T cell receptor beta chains from one sample, sequenced in a study of shared clonotypes between healthy human individuals. The data were produced by immunoSEQ multiplex PCR, yet TCRdb's version contains in-frame clones alone and is incomplete. The table has about 1,500,000 clones, over 95% seen once. Sequenced input: naive CD4+ T cells sorted from blood. The subset denotes: CD45RA+ positively selected. The source of these receptors is a man under 40 in good health.

The genes are TRBV25-1 and TRBJ2-2; 11 bases fit TRBD2. Trimming cost V 3 bases and J 5 bases; bases outside gene matches: 5. The V gene's germline CDR1 is MGHDK and CDR2 SYGVNS. This CDR3 is 16 amino acids long. CDR3 protein: CASSDPGTSGTGELFF. The CDR3 bases are TGTGCCAGCAGTGACCCCGGGACTAGCGGAACCGGGGAGCTGTTTTTT. The full variable domain, in which reference TRBV25-1 and TRBJ2-2 provide the parts outside the CDR3, is EADIYQTPRYLVIGTGKKITLECSQTMGHDKMYWYQQDPGMELHLIHYSYGVNSTEKGDLSSESTVSRIRTEHFPLTLESARPSHTSQYLCASSDPGTSGTGELFFGEGSRLTVL.

The V and J genes are TRBV7-2 and TRBJ1-3; D gene uncertain. The germline V gene has CDR1 SGHTA and CDR2 FQGNSA. The ends were cut back, 1 base at V and 11 bases at J, with 12 bases in the middle. This CDR3 is 13 amino acids long. This CDR3 reads CASSLGAGVAIYF. In nucleotides, the CDR3 is TGTGCCAGCAGCTTAGGGGCCGGAGTAGCCATATATTTT.

V and J are TRBV11-2 and TRBJ2-1, with TRBD1 matching over 8 bases. The CDR3 loop spans 15 amino acids. CDR1 and CDR2 from the germline V gene are SGHAT and FQNNGV. The junction had 8 bases not matched to a gene; V was cut back by 5 bases and J by 5 bases. The DNA for the CDR3 is TGTGCCAGCAGCCTCGGGGACAGGAATGACAATGAGCAGTTCTTC. It translates to CASSLGDRNDNEQFF.

In the case of this clone: Different DNA sequences within this sample yield the same CDR3. V is TRBV29-1 and J is TRBJ2-1, with 9 bases fitting TRBD1. There are 13 residues in the CDR3. V shed 4 bases and J 4 bases; nucleotides not matched to a gene: 2. CDR1 is SQVTM, CDR2 ANQGSEA, per germline. The CDR3 reads CSVGDRAYNEQFF. The DNA of the CDR3 is TGCAGCGTTGGGGACAGGGCATACAATGAGCAGTTCTTC.

The chain joins TRBV5-6 to TRBJ2-7, with 9 positions matching TRBD2. The germline V gene encodes CDR1 SGHDT and CDR2 YYEEEE. CDR3 length: 16 residues. The V gene end was trimmed by 1 base and the J gene end by 3 bases; junction bases not matched to a gene: 8. In DNA form, the CDR3 reads TGTGCCAGCAGCTTGCCTGGGACTAGCTTTCACTACGAGCAGTACTTC. It is translated as CASSLPGTSFHYEQYF.

J is TRBJ2-4 and V is TRBV4-3, with 7 bases that match TRBD1. V was pared by 9 bases and J by 9 bases, with 14 bases of the junction left unmatched. Looked up from germline, CDR1 is LGHNA and CDR2 is YSLEER. This CDR3 is 14 amino acids long. The CDR3 protein is CASGKDRAVSIQYF. In DNA form, the CDR3 reads TGCGCCAGTGGGAAAGACAGGGCCGTGTCCATTCAGTACTTC.

The chain joins TRBV5-6 to TRBJ2-3, with 11 nucleotides matching TRBD1. V was pared by 2 bases and J by 4 bases, with 3 bases of the junction left unmatched. Germline V lookup: CDR1 SGHDT, CDR2 YYEEEE. This CDR3 region has 15 residues. In nucleotides, the CDR3 is TGTGCCAGCAGCTTCCGGGACAGGGGGTCAGATACGCAGTATTTT. Encoded protein: CASSFRDRGSDTQYF. Based on the CDR3 plus reference TRBV5-6 and TRBJ2-3, the full variable domain is DAGVTQSPTHLIKTRGQQVTLRCSPKSGHDTVSWYQQALGQGPQFIFQYYEEEERQRGNFPDRFSGHQFPNYSSELNVNALLLGDSALYLCASSFRDRGSDTQYFGPGTRLTVL.

V is TRBV25-1 and J is TRBJ2-4; D possibly corresponds to TRBD2 (5 bases). The ends were cut back, 7 bases at V and 2 bases at J, with 15 bases in the middle. The germline V gene encodes CDR1 MGHDK and CDR2 SYGVNS. This CDR3 has 15 amino acids. The DNA for the CDR3 is TGTGCCAGCACTGGGCCGGAGGTGTCCAAAAACATTCAGTACTTC. This translates into CASTGPEVSKNIQYF.

In its sample, this clone was seen once. CDR3 protein: CASTQGAVTYNEQFF. CDR3 in DNA: TGTGCCAGCACCCAAGGGGCGGTCACCTACAATGAGCAGTTCTTC. The chain joins TRBV7-2 to TRBJ2-1, with D perhaps matching TRBD1 (5 bases). This CDR3 region has 15 residues. CDR1 is SGHTA and CDR2 is FQGNSA in the germline V gene. The V end lost 7 bases, the J end lost 2 bases, and 15 bases lay between the germline ends.

This clone showed up just once. The chain uses TRBV5-6 and TRBJ2-5; the match to TRBD1 covers 9 bases. CDR3 length: 13 residues. V gave up 3 bases and J gave up 5 bases; unmatched junction bases: 2. Germline V gene sequence: CDR1 SGHDT, CDR2 YYEEEE. CDR3 DNA: TGTGCCAGCAGCTCCGGGACAGGGGAGACCCAGTACTTC. Protein sequence: CASSSGTGETQYF.

The V and J genes are TRBV18 and TRBJ2-7, with D perhaps being TRBD1 or TRBD2 (5 bases each). Germline V gene lookup returns CDR1 KGHSH and CDR2 LQKENI. The V end lost 5 bases, the J end lost 1 base, and 12 bases lay between the germline ends. This CDR3 contains 14 residues. The DNA of the CDR3 is TGTGCCAGCTCATCCGGGACGGGGTCCTACGAGCAGTACTTC. It codes for CASSSGTGSYEQYF.

The chain joins TRBV28 to TRBJ1-1; D is undetermined. The CDR3 is 13 amino acids. Per the germline V gene, CDR1 is MDHEN and CDR2 is SYDVKM. Trimming took off 1 base at V and 5 bases at J, with 8 bases between the two ends. CDR3 amino acids: CASSLLPSTEAFF. CDR3 nucleotide sequence: TGTGCCAGCAGTTTATTGCCGTCAACTGAAGCTTTCTTT.

The V call is TRBV7-9, the J call TRBJ1-2, with a tentative D call TRBD1 (6 bases). The V end lost 6 bases, the J end lost 2 bases, and 13 bases lay between the germline ends. CDR1 and CDR2 from the germline V gene are SEHNR and FQNEAQ (reference sequence). This CDR3 region has 14 residues. CDR3 bases: TGTGCCAGCAGTCTCTCGGGACAAAACTATGGCTACACCTTC. Its protein product is CASSLSGQNYGYTF.

This chain joins TRBV7-8 and TRBJ2-7; 12 nucleotides match TRBD1. The CDR3 spans 17 residues. V was pared by 5 bases and J by 2 bases, with 10 bases of the junction left unmatched. CDR1 is SGHVS, CDR2 FQNEAQ, per germline. The CDR3: CASSPTPGQGATYEQYF. For the CDR3, the DNA is TGTGCCAGCAGCCCCACTCCGGGACAGGGGGCGACCTACGAGCAGTACTTC.

The rearrangement links TRBV6-5 to TRBJ1-1, with TRBD1 identical over 7 bases. The ends lost 4 bases at V and 0 bases at J; junction bases unmatched: 8. The CDR3 extends over 16 amino acids. The germline gives CDR1 MNHEY, CDR2 SVGAGI. The CDR3 DNA is TGTGCCAGCAGTTGGGGACAGCTCATCCTGAACACTGAAGCTTTCTTT. This encodes CASSWGQLILNTEAFF.

V usage is TRBV27 and J usage is TRBJ2-7, with D unresolved. CDR1 and CDR2 (germline): MNHEY, SMNVEV (reference sequence). Trimming shortened V by 10 bases and J by 4 bases, and 8 bases separated the two germline ends. The CDR3 spans 10 residues. The CDR3 sequence is CAIEVYEQYF. Written as DNA, the CDR3 is TGTGCCATCGAGGTTTACGAGCAGTACTTC.

The chain employs TRBV6-5 and TRBJ2-2; D perhaps matches TRBD1 (5 bases). Between the trimmed V and J ends, which lost 4 bases and 3 bases, there was a span of 6 bases. The CDR3 runs to 13 residues. The germline V gene encodes CDR1 MNHEY and CDR2 SVGAGI. In nucleotides, the CDR3 is TGTGCCAGCAGTTCAGGGTACACCGGGGAGCTGTTTTTT. It specifies CASSSGYTGELFF.

V and J are TRBV5-5 and TRBJ2-2, with D possibly TRBD2 on 5 matching bases. V gave up 4 bases and J gave up 0 bases, with 13 bases separating them. Looked up from germline, CDR1 is SGHKS and CDR2 is YYEKEE (reference sequence). The CDR3 runs 16 residues. CDR3 loop: CASSQVGIANTGELFF. In nucleotides, the CDR3 is TGTGCCAGCAGCCAGGTCGGGATAGCGAACACCGGGGAGCTGTTTTTT.

CDR3 in DNA: TGTGCCAGCAGCACGGCAGCTCTGTATGAGCAGTTCTTC. Its translation is CASSTAALYEQFF. The chain carries TRBV21-1 and TRBJ2-1. TRBV21-1 is shown as a pseudogene. This CDR3 has 13 amino acids.

The V and J genes are TRBV6-6 and TRBJ1-1, with D perhaps TRBD1 (5 bases). V lost 6 bases and J lost 4, with 12 bases in between. Germline values: CDR1 MNHNY, CDR2 SVGAGI (reference sequence). CDR3 size: 13 residues. CDR3 amino acids: CASRGVRGTEAFF. CDR3 DNA sequence: TGTGCCAGCAGAGGGGTTCGCGGCACTGAAGCTTTCTTT.

In DNA form, the CDR3 reads TGTGCCAGCAGTTTAGCAGGACAGGCATCTTCCTACGAGCAGTACTTC. This sequence encodes CASSLAGQASSYEQYF. V and J are TRBV28 and TRBJ2-7, with 7 positions matching TRBD1. The CDR3 consists of 16 residues. V lost 2 bases, J lost 1 base, and 8 bases stayed unmatched. CDR1 is MDHEN, CDR2 SYDVKM, per germline.

This chain uses TRBV18 with TRBJ1-1; unclear D gene. Trimming stripped 3 bases from V and 5 bases from J, with 7 bases between. The germline gives CDR1 KGHSH, CDR2 LQKENI. The CDR3 covers 12 residues. CDR3 protein: CASSPQKTEAFF. CDR3 nucleotide sequence: TGTGCCAGCTCACCCCAGAAGACTGAAGCTTTCTTT.

This clone has just one count. V usage is TRBV2 and J usage is TRBJ2-2; no firm D call. Looked up from germline, CDR1 is SNHLY and CDR2 is FYNNEI. V shed 6 bases and J shed 5 bases, with 10 bases lying between them. The CDR3 spans 13 residues. DNA for the CDR3: TGTGCCAGCAGAGCAGGTAGAACCGGGGAGCTGTTTTTT. Its translation: CASRAGRTGELFF.

V and J are TRBV6-1 and TRBJ1-1, with no clear D. This CDR3 has 13 residues. Germline V lookup: CDR1 MNHNS, CDR2 SASEGT. V was clipped by 4 bases and J by 0 bases, with 6 bases between them. This CDR3 is CASSATLNTEAFF. The CDR3 DNA follows: TGTGCCAGCAGTGCCACCTTGAACACTGAAGCTTTCTTT.

The J gene is TRBJ2-7, the V gene TRBV5-4; D may be TRBD1 or TRBD2 (6 bases each). This CDR3 is 16 amino acids long. With 4 bases removed from V and 3 bases from J, the gap between germline ends came to 20 bases. Germline CDR1 is SGHNT and CDR2 is YYREEE (reference sequence). The CDR3: CASSIPRGDWGYEQYF. The CDR3 DNA reads as TGTGCCAGCAGCATTCCGAGGGGGGACTGGGGCTACGAGCAGTACTTC.

The chain carries TRBV25-1 and TRBJ1-1; D gene uncertain. Trimming took off 3 bases at V and 0 bases at J, with 5 bases between the two ends. The CDR3 length is 13 residues. Per the germline V gene, CDR1 is MGHDK and CDR2 is SYGVNS. Written as DNA, the CDR3 is TGTGCCAGCAGTGACAGTATGAACACTGAAGCTTTCTTT. Translation: CASSDSMNTEAFF.

The chain carries TRBV25-1 and TRBJ2-1, with 10 bases matching TRBD2. V shed 8 bases and J 7 bases; nucleotides not matched to a gene: 8. The germline V gene encodes CDR1 MGHDK and CDR2 SYGVNS. The CDR3 runs to 14 residues. Here the CDR3 DNA reads TGTGCCAGCCAGCGGGAGGGCCGGGGGAATGAGCAGTTCTTC. Residues: CASQREGRGNEQFF.

This rearrangement joins TRBV5-1 to TRBJ1-4; no firm D call. The CDR3 runs to 13 residues. The germline V gene has CDR1 SGHRS and CDR2 YFSETQ. V was cut by 1 base and J by 4 bases, with 5 bases left in between. In DNA, the CDR3 is TGCGCCAGCAGCTTGAGAAGTAATGAAAAACTGTTTTTT. Protein: CASSLRSNEKLFF.

The chain uses TRBV28 and TRBJ2-7; maybe TRBD2 (6 bases). The CDR3 is made up of 14 amino acids. The V gene lost 1 base and the J gene lost 5 bases, with 12 bases spanning the gap. Per the germline V gene, CDR1 is MDHEN and CDR2 is SYDVKM. The CDR3 loop is CASSLFGGSNEQYF. The CDR3 DNA follows: TGTGCCAGCAGTTTATTTGGGGGGAGCAACGAGCAGTACTTC.